The clone carrying this T cell receptor (beta chain) appeared once. The antigen is undetermined. The data derive from a study of T cell responses to AZD1222 COVID-19 vaccine. For the study at large: Doses given second, at about 4 or about 12 weeks, were pooled. Study-wide results and caveats: Females made up more of the donors, who were largely white British, and clonal diversity may have come out too low. Repertoire sampling happened only post peak T cell response. The span of vaccine-associated CD4 TCRs extended across spike, with dominance at 160-218 and 743-854.

J lost 1 base, V lost 4 bases, and 11 bases had no gene match. Germline CDR1 reads LNHDA; CDR2 reads SQIVND (reference sequence). This CDR3 contains 17 residues. Using immunoSEQ multiplex PCR, the repertoire was profiled, and TCRdb retains in-frame clones only, with some absent. The table shows more than 100,000 clones, with 80% to 90% occurring only once. This chain connects TRBV19 to TRBJ2-5, with 8 bases fitting TRBD1. The receptor's source is an adult in good health. The source material was peripheral blood, sampled on day 0 of AZD1222 vaccination. The CDR3 DNA reads TGTGCCAGTAGTACGAGGACAGGGCGTGGGGTCCAAGAGACCCAGTACTTC. Translation gives CASSTRTGRGVQETQYF.